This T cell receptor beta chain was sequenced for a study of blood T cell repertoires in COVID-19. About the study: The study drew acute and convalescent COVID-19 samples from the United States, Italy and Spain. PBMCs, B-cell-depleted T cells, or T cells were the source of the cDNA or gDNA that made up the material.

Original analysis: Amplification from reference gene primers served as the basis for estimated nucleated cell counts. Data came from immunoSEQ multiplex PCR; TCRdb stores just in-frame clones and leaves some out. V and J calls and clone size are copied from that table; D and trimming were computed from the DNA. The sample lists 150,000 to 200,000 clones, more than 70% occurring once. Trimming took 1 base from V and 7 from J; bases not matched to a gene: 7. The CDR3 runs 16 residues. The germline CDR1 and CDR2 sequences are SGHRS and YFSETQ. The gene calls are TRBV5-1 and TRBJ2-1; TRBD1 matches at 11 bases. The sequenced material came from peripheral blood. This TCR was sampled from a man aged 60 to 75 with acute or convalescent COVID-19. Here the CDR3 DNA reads TGCGCCAGCAGCTTGTCCGGACAGGGGGCTACTAATGAGCAGTTCTTC. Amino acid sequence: CASSLSGQGATNEQFF.